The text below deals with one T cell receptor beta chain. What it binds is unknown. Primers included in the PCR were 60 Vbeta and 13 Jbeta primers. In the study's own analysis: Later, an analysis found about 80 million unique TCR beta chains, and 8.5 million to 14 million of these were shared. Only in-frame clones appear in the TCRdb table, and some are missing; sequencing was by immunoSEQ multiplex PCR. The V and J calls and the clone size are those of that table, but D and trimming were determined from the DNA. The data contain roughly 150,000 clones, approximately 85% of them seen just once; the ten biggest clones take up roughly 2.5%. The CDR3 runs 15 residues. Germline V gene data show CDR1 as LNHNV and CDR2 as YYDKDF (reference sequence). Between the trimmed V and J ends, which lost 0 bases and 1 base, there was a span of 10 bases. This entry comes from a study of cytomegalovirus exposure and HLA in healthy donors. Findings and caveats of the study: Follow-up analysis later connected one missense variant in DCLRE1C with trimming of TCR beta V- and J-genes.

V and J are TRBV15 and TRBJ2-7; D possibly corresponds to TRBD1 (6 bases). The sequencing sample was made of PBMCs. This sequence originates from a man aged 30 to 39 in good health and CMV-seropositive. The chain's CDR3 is CATSRDRQVSYEQYF. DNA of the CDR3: TGTGCCACCAGCAGAGACAGACAGGTGTCCTACGAGCAGTACTTC. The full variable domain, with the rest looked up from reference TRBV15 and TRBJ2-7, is DAMVIQNPRYQVTQFGKPVTLSCSQTLNHNVMYWYQQKSSQAPKLLFHYYDKDFNNEADTPDNFQSRRPNTSFCFLDIRSPGLGDTAMYLCATSRDRQVSYEQYFGPGTRLTVT.